The TCR beta chain described here comes from a study of blood T cell repertoires in COVID-19. V lost 4 bases, J lost 7 bases, and 16 bases stayed unmatched. The CDR3 loop spans 17 amino acids. CDR1 and CDR2 from the germline V gene are SGHDT and YYEEEE. The method was immunoSEQ multiplex PCR; TCRdb's version includes in-frame clones alone and lacks a portion of them. This sample yields tens of thousands of clones, of which 80% to 90% are seen a single time; roughly 30% belongs to the top ten. The chain joins TRBV5-6 to TRBJ2-1, with 8 bases matching TRBD1. Specimen: peripheral blood. This sequence was found in a woman older than 75 with active or convalescent COVID-19. This CDR3 is CASSRTLGSGGMNEQFF. DNA of the CDR3: TGTGCCAGCAGCCGGACCCTTGGATCAGGGGGCATGAATGAGCAGTTCTTC.